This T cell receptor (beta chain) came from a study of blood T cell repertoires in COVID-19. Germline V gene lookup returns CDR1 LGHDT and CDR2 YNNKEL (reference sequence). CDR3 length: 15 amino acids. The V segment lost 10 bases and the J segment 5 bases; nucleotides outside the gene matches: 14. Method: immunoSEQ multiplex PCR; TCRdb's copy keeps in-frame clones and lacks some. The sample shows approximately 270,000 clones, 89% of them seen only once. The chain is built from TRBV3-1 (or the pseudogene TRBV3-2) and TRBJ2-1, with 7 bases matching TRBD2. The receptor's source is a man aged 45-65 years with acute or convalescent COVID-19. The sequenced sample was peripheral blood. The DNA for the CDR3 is TGTGCCACTCAAAGTGCCCTAGCGGACCACAATGAGCAGTTCTTC. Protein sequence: CATQSALADHNEQFF.